Following are 22 T cell receptor beta chains from one sample sequenced in a study of blood T cell repertoires in COVID-19. The method was immunoSEQ multiplex PCR; TCRdb's version includes in-frame clones alone and lacks a portion of them. The data show around 230,000 clones, 75% to 90% seen once. The specimen sequenced was peripheral blood. Every receptor here comes from a man in his forties or fifties with acute or convalescent COVID-19.

This clone was found a few times. V is TRBV6-5 and J is TRBJ1-2, with D maybe TRBD1 (5 bases). The CDR3 sequence is 13 residues long. Germline CDR1 is MNHEY and CDR2 is SVGAGI. Trimming stripped 6 bases from V and 3 bases from J, with 11 bases between. For the CDR3, the DNA is TGTGCCAGCAGAACCGACAGCGACTATGGCTACACCTTC. Amino acids: CASRTDSDYGYTF.

There are a few counts of this clone. The chain employs TRBV6-2 or TRBV6-3 and TRBJ2-3; TRBD2 is a possible D gene (6 bases). Trimming pared 1 base from V and 4 bases from J, leaving 12 bases between. The CDR3 sequence is 15 residues long. CDR1 MNHEY and CDR2 SVGEGT come from the germline V gene. CDR3: CASSYWAGKADTQYF. The DNA for the CDR3 is TGTGCCAGCAGTTACTGGGCGGGAAAGGCAGATACGCAGTATTTT.

V and J are TRBV19 and TRBJ1-3, with TRBD1 identical over 7 bases. Germline V CDR1 and CDR2: LNHDA, SQIVND (reference sequence). The CDR3 is made up of 18 amino acids. The trim removed 5 bases at V and 4 bases at J, leaving 17 bases unmatched. Here the CDR3 reads CASSFRTGGHMAGNTIYF. CDR3 DNA sequence: TGTGCCAGTAGTTTCCGGACAGGAGGCCATATGGCCGGAAACACCATATATTTT.

The genes are TRBV3-1 (or the pseudogene TRBV3-2) and TRBJ2-1; TRBD1 matches 12 bases. The CDR3 runs to 17 residues. Trimming removed 4 bases from V and 7 bases from J; junction bases left unmatched: 11. From germline, CDR1 is LGHDT and CDR2 YNNKEL (reference sequence). The CDR3, as DNA: TGTGCCAGCAGCCGACCCCGGGGGACAGGGGGCCGGAATGAGCAGTTCTTC. Amino acid sequence: CASSRPRGTGGRNEQFF.

The V and J genes are TRBV6-5 and TRBJ2-7; 7 bases fit TRBD2. CDR1 and CDR2 (germline): MNHEY, SVGAGI. The CDR3 spans 14 residues. V lost 6 bases and J lost 3; bases outside the gene matches: 8. The CDR3 coding sequence is TGTGCCAGCAGGCCCCGTAGCGGGCGCTACGAGCAGTACTTC. Translated, it gives CASRPRSGRYEQYF.

This rearrangement joins TRBV4-1 to TRBJ2-7; 7 positions match TRBD2. The CDR3 is 15 residues long. J was trimmed by 2 bases and V by 0 bases; bases with no gene match: 4. The germline V gene has CDR1 MGHRA and CDR2 YSYEKL. The CDR3 sequence: CASSQDAGGTYEQYF. In DNA, the CDR3 is TGCGCCAGCAGCCAAGATGCCGGGGGGACCTACGAGCAGTACTTC.

This clone was counted a few times. This chain connects TRBV5-1 to TRBJ2-7; TRBD1 matches at 8 bases. The CDR3 is made up of 18 amino acids. Germline lookup yields CDR1 SGHRS and CDR2 YFSETQ. With V trimmed by 1 base and J by 3 bases, 15 bases remained unmatched. The CDR3 spells CASSLSSIKGTGSYEQYF. In DNA form, the CDR3 reads TGCGCCAGCAGCTTGTCCTCCATTAAGGGGACAGGAAGCTACGAGCAGTACTTC.

In its sample, this clone was seen a few times. The chain joins TRBV19 to TRBJ1-1; D call uncertain. This CDR3 spans 14 amino acids. V was trimmed by 1 base and J by 4 bases, leaving 10 bases between them. In germline, CDR1 is LNHDA, CDR2 SQIVND (reference sequence). The CDR3 spells CASSIVSGSTEAFF. The CDR3 DNA follows: TGTGCCAGTAGTATAGTATCGGGGAGCACTGAAGCTTTCTTT.

This sequence joins TRBV5-1 and TRBJ1-1; tentatively, D is TRBD1 (5 bases). V lost 6 bases and J 0 bases, leaving 21 bases between the germline ends. Germline V CDR1 and CDR2: SGHRS, YFSETQ. The CDR3 totals 17 residues. CDR3 sequence: CASKLVAGDSLNTEAFF. CDR3 nucleotide sequence: TGCGCCAGCAAGTTGGTTGCTGGTGACAGCTTGAACACTGAAGCTTTCTTT.

The chain carries TRBV7-9 and TRBJ1-6; D possibly corresponds to TRBD1 (6 bases). V dropped 3 bases and J dropped 0 bases, with 12 bases sitting between them. The CDR3 consists of 17 residues. In germline, CDR1 is SEHNR, CDR2 FQNEAQ (reference sequence). In DNA form, the CDR3 reads TGTGCCAGCAGCTTCGGACAGATGAGCTCCTATAATTCACCCCTCCACTTT. This encodes CASSFGQMSSYNSPLHF.

This clone was seen more than once but under ten times. The rearrangement joins TRBV5-6 to TRBJ2-7; no clear D gene. Trimming left V 5 bases short and J 0 bases short, with 9 bases between. CDR3 length equals 13 residues. Germline CDR1 and CDR2: SGHDT and YYEEEE. The CDR3 loop reads CASRDGVSYEQYF. Here the CDR3 DNA reads TGTGCCAGCAGAGACGGAGTCTCCTACGAGCAGTACTTC.

The rearrangement uses TRBV19 and TRBJ2-1; 8 bases agree with TRBD2. The junction had 13 bases not matched to a gene; V was cut back by 4 bases and J by 8 bases. CDR1 and CDR2 from the germline V gene are LNHDA and SQIVND (reference sequence). This CDR3 contains 16 residues. This CDR3 is CASSTPYGGRFDEQFF. The CDR3 DNA is TGTGCCAGTAGTACCCCCTATGGCGGGAGGTTCGATGAGCAGTTCTTC.

Notes on this clone: Other nucleotide sequences in the sample specify the same CDR3. This chain links TRBV7-8 with TRBJ1-3; 7 bases are shared with TRBD1. Germline loops: CDR1 SGHVS, CDR2 FQNEAQ. Losses at the gene ends were 5 bases for V and 2 bases for J; bases not matched to a gene: 3. CDR3 length equals 14 residues. This CDR3 reads CASSPQGAGNTIYF. The CDR3 coding sequence is TGTGCCAGCAGCCCGCAGGGGGCTGGAAACACCATATATTTT.

The genes are TRBV5-1 and TRBJ2-2, with TRBD1 matching over 8 bases. Germline loops: CDR1 SGHRS, CDR2 YFSETQ. The trim removed 4 bases at V and 4 bases at J, leaving 6 bases unmatched. The CDR3 sequence is 15 residues long. The DNA of the CDR3 is TGCGCCAGCAGCCACGGACAGGGATTCACCGGGGAGCTGTTTTTT. Its translation is CASSHGQGFTGELFF.

This chain links TRBV11-2 with TRBJ2-3, with a weak D call TRBD1 (6 bases). Between the trimmed V and J ends, which lost 4 bases and 11 bases, there was a span of 19 bases. Germline V gives CDR1 SGHAT, CDR2 FQNNGV. The CDR3 length is 14 residues. The CDR3 region is CASSSNRVGGVQYF. For the CDR3, the DNA is TGTGCCAGCAGCTCCAACAGGGTTGGCGGAGTGCAGTATTTT.

V usage is TRBV7-9 and J usage is TRBJ2-7; a weak D match, TRBD2 (6 bases). Germline CDR1 reads SEHNR; CDR2 reads FQNEAQ (reference sequence). Trimming shortened V by 1 base and J by 5 bases, and 21 bases separated the two germline ends. This CDR3 has 17 residues. As DNA, the CDR3 is TGTGCCAGCAGCTTAGGCCCGCCGGGGGTTGGGGCGGACGAGCAGTACTTC. It translates to CASSLGPPGVGADEQYF.

The chain combines TRBV3-1 (or the pseudogene TRBV3-2) with TRBJ2-5, with TRBD2 matching 10 bases. After removal of 3 bases from V and 1 base from J, the junction contained 5 bases not matched to a gene. CDR3 length equals 16 residues. The germline gives CDR1 LGHDT, CDR2 YNNKEL (reference sequence). CDR3 coding DNA: TGTGCCAGCAGCCAGTTAGCGGGGGGATCCCAAGAGACCCAGTACTTC. As protein: CASSQLAGGSQETQYF.

This chain connects TRBV13 to TRBJ2-3; 7 bases map to TRBD2. CDR1 is PRHDT and CDR2 is FYEKMQ in the germline V gene (reference sequence). This CDR3 is 14 amino acids long. J gave up 4 bases and V 6 bases, and 7 bases lay outside the gene matches. The CDR3 nucleotides read TGTGCCAGCAGTTTCGGGAGGTATCCAGATACGCAGTATTTT. Translating it yields CASSFGRYPDTQYF.

The V gene is TRBV15, the J gene TRBJ2-1, with TRBD2 identical over 8 bases. The V segment lost 7 bases and the J segment 8 bases; nucleotides outside the gene matches: 16. Per germline, CDR1 LNHNV and CDR2 YYDKDF (reference sequence). The CDR3 length is 16 residues. The CDR3 DNA sequence: TGTGCCACCACCGCGGACGGCGGGGGGCTGGTGGATGAGCAGTTCTTC. Translation gives CATTADGGGLVDEQFF.

V gene TRBV30 combines with J gene TRBJ2-7, with D perhaps matching TRBD2 (5 bases). Germline lookup yields CDR1 GTSNPN and CDR2 SVGIG (reference sequence). V was pared by 0 bases and J by 2 bases, with 8 bases between. The CDR3 is 13 residues long. The CDR3 DNA is TGTGCCTGGAGTGTAGCCGGGACCTACGAGCAGTACTTC. Encoded protein: CAWSVAGTYEQYF.

CDR3 region: CASSLRGGARGGELFF. CDR3 coding DNA: TGTGCCAGCAGTTTGAGAGGGGGCGCGCGGGGCGGGGAGCTGTTTTTT. V is TRBV28 and J is TRBJ2-2; D possibly corresponds to TRBD1 (7 bases). This CDR3 has 16 residues. V shed 3 bases and J shed 7 bases, with 18 bases lying between them. CDR1 and CDR2 from the germline V gene are MDHEN and SYDVKM.

This sequence joins TRBV5-8 and TRBJ1-3, with D maybe TRBD1 (5 bases). The germline V gene has CDR1 SGHTS and CDR2 YDEGEE. V was cut by 3 bases and J by 0 bases, with 13 bases left in between. This CDR3 is 16 amino acids long. In DNA form, the CDR3 reads TGTGCCAGCAGCTATGACGAGACAGCCTCTGGAAACACCATATATTTT. Amino acid sequence: CASSYDETASGNTIYF.